This T cell receptor (beta chain) emerged from a study of T cell responses to AZD1222 COVID-19 vaccine. Findings and caveats of the study: All repertoire sampling was performed exclusively after the peak T cell response. Clonal diversity may have been underestimated, and the donors were mostly white British, with more females than males. Only five to seven AZD1222 recipients tested seropositive at baseline.

With regard to this clone: Its antigen is currently unknown.

The data were produced by immunoSEQ multiplex PCR, yet TCRdb's version contains in-frame clones alone and is incomplete. Here the sample spans some 50,000 clones, 89% being singletons. The CDR3 runs 17 residues. V lost 2 bases, J lost 0 bases, and 5 bases stayed unmatched. Germline CDR1 reads SEHNR; CDR2 reads FQNEAQ (reference sequence). The sample was peripheral blood, taken 28 days after the second AZD1222 dose. The TCR comes from an adult who received the AZD1222 COVID-19 vaccine. The rearrangement links TRBV7-9 to TRBJ1-3, with 9 bases identical to TRBD1. The CDR3 DNA reads TGTGCCAGCAGCTTAAGGGACAGGGCTTCCTCTGGAAACACCATATATTTT. Protein: CASSLRDRASSGNTIYF.